This T cell receptor beta chain was profiled in a study of long-term antiretroviral therapy in people with HIV. The study, taken as a whole, reports: Information on adherence to ART, viral resistance or therapy changes was unavailable. Repertoires with HIV possessed tighter CDR3 length spans than those of controls. Even long-term ART left TRB diversity below transplant donor controls, despite gains.

Held in samples before DNA extraction were about 0.85-11 million cryopreserved PBMC. As concerns this clone: Its specificity is unknown.

Germline assignment: CDR1 LGHNA and CDR2 YNFKEQ. The CDR3 contains 17 residues. Trimming took 0 bases from V and 5 from J; bases not matched to a gene: 5. Version v3.0 of the immunoSEQ assay was performed at survey level. The table came from immunoSEQ multiplex PCR; TCRdb's copy has only in-frame clones and leaves some out. The repertoire holds 25,000 to 35,000 clones, 70% to 90% seen once, with 3.8% in the top ten. This clonotype was sampled from a man in his late teens or twenties with HIV. The source was unsorted PBMCs, collected 0.8 years before starting antiretroviral therapy. The V and J genes are TRBV4-2 and TRBJ2-1, with 12 bases fitting TRBD1. The CDR3 is CASSQEPGQGANNEQFF. CDR3 in DNA: TGTGCCAGCAGCCAAGAACCGGGACAGGGGGCGAACAATGAGCAGTTCTTC.